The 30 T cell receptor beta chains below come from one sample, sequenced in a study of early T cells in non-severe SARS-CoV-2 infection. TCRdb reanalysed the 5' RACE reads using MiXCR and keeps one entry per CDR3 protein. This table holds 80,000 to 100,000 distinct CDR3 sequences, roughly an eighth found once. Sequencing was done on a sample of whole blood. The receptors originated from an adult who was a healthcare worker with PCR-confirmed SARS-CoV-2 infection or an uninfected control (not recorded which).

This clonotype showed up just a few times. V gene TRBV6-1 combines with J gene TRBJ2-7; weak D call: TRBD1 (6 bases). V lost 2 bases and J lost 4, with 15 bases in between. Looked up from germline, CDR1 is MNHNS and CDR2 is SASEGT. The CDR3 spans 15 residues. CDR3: CASSEIRLGHYEQYF. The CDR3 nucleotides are TGTGCCAGCAGTGAAATTCGCCTGGGACATTACGAGCAGTACTTC.

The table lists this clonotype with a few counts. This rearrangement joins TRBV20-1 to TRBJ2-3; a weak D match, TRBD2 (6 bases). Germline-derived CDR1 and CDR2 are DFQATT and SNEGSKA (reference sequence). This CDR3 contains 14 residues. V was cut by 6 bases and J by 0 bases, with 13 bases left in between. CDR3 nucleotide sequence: TGCAGTGCAGAAACGCGGGATAGCACAGATACGCAGTATTTT. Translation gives CSAETRDSTDTQYF.

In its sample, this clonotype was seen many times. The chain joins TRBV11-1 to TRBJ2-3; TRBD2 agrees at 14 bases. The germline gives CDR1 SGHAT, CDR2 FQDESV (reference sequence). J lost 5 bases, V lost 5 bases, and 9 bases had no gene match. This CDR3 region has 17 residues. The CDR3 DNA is TGTGCCAGCAGCCCTGGGACTAGCGGGAGTAATATAGATACGCAGTATTTT. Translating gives CASSPGTSGSNIDTQYF.

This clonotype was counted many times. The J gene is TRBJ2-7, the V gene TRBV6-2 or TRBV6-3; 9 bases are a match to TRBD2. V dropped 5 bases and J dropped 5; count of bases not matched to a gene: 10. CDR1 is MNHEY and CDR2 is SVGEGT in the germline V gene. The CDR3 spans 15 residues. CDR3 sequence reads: CASSREGTSGHEQYF. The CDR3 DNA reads TGTGCCAGCAGTCGCGAGGGCACTAGCGGGCACGAGCAGTACTTC.

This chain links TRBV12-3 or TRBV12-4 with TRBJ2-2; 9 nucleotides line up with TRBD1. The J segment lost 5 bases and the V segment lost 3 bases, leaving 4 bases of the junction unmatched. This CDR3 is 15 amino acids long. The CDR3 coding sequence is TGTGCCAGCAGTTTTACAGGGGGCGCAACCGGGGAGCTGTTTTTT. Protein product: CASSFTGGATGELFF.

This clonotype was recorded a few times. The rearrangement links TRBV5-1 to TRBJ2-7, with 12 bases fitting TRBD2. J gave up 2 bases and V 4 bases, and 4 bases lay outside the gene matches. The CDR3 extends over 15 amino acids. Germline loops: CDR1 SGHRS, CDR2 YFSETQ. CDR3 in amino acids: CASSPGLAGPYEQYF. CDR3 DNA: TGCGCCAGCAGCCCGGGACTAGCGGGTCCCTACGAGCAGTACTTC.

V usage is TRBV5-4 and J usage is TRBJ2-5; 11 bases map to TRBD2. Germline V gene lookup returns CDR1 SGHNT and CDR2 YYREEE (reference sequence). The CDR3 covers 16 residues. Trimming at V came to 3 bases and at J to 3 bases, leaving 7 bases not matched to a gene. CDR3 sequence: CASSYWTSGPKETQYF. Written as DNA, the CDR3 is TGTGCCAGCAGCTACTGGACTAGCGGGCCTAAAGAGACCCAGTACTTC.

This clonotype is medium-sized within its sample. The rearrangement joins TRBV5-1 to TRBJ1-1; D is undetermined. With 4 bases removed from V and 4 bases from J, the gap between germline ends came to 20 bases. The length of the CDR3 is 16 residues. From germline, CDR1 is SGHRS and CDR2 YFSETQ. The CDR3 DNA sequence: TGCGCCAGCAGCCACTACGTTGAAGCGTGGATCACTGAAGCTTTCTTT. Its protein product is CASSHYVEAWITEAFF. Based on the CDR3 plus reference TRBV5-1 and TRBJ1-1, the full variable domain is KAGVTQTPRYLIKTRGQQVTLSCSPISGHRSVSWYQQTPGQGLQFLFEYFSETQRNKGNFPGRFSGRQFSNSRSEMNVSTLELGDSALYLCASSHYVEAWITEAFFGQGTRLTVV.

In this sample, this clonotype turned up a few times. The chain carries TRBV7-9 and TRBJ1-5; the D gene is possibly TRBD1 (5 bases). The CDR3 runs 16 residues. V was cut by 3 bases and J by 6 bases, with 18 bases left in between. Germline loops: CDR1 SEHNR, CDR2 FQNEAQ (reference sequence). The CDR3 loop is CASSFMSAGLGQPQHF. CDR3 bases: TGTGCCAGCAGCTTTATGTCTGCAGGGCTGGGTCAGCCCCAGCATTTT.

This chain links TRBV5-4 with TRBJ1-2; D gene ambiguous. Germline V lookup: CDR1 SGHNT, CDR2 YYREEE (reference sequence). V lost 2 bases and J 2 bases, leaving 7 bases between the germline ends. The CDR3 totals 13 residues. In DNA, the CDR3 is TGTGCCAGCAGCTTATCACAGAACTATGGCTACACCTTC. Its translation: CASSLSQNYGYTF. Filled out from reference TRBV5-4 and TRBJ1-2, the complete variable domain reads ETGVTQSPTHLIKTRGQQVTLRCSSQSGHNTVSWYQQALGQGPQFIFQYYREEENGRGNFPPRFSGLQFPNYSSELNVNALELDDSALYLCASSLSQNYGYTFGSGTRLTVV.

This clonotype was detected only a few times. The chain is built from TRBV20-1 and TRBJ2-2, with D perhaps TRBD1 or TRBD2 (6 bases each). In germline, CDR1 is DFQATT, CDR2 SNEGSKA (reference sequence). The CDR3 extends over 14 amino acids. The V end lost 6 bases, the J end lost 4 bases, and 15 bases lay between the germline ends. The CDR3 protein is CSAVEGGSTGELFF. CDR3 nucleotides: TGCAGTGCCGTGGAGGGGGGAAGCACCGGGGAGCTGTTTTTT.

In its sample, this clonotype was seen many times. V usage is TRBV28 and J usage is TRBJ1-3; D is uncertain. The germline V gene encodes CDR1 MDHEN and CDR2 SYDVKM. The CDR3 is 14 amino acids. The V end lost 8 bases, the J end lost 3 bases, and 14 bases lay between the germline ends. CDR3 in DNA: TGTGCCAGCGGATCACGGGCAGGTGGAAACACCATATATTTT. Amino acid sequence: CASGSRAGGNTIYF.

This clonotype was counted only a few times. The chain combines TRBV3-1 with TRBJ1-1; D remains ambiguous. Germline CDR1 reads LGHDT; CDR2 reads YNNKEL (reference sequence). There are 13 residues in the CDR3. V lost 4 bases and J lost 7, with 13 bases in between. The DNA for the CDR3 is TGTGCCAGCAGCCGCTATGGAGGTAATGAAGCTTTCTTT. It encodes CASSRYGGNEAFF. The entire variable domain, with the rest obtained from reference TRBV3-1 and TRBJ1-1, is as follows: DTAVSQTPKYLVTQMGNDKSIKCEQNLGHDTMYWYKQDSKKFLKIMFSYNNKELIINETVPNRFSPKSPDKAHLNLHINSLELGDSAVYFCASSRYGGNEAFFGQGTRLTVV.

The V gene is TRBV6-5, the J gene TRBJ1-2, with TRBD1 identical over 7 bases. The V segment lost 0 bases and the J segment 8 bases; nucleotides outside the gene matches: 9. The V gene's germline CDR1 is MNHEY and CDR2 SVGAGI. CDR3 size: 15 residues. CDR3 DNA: TGTGCCAGCAGTTACTCGATTCGAGGGGGCAAAGGCTACACCTTC. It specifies CASSYSIRGGKGYTF.

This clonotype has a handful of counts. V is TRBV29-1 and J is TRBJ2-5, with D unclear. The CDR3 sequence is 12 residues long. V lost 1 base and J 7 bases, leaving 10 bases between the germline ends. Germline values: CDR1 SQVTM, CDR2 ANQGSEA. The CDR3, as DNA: TGCAGCGTTGAAGGATCTCCTAGGACCCAGTACTTC. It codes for CSVEGSPRTQYF.

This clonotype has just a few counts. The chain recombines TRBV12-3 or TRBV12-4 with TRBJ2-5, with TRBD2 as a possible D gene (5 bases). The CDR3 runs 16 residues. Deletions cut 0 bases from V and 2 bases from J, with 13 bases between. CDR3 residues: CASSLALGVGQETQYF. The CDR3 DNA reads TGTGCCAGCAGTTTAGCGCTCGGGGTGGGGCAAGAGACCCAGTACTTC.

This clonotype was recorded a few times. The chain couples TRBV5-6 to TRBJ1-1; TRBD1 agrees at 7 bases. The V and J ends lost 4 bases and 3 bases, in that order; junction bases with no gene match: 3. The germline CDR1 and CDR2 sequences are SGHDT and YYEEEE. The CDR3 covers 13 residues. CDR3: CASSPTGDTEAFF. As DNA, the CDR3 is TGTGCCAGCAGCCCCACAGGGGACACTGAAGCTTTCTTT.

CDR3 loop: CSILPAGRNEQFF. In DNA, the CDR3 is TGCAGTATACTACCGGCAGGGAGGAATGAGCAGTTCTTC. The chain uses TRBV20-1 and TRBJ2-1, with D maybe TRBD2 (6 bases). The CDR3 sequence is 13 residues long. The germline V gene encodes CDR1 DFQATT and CDR2 SNEGSKA (reference sequence). V was clipped by 8 bases and J by 7 bases, with 18 bases between them.

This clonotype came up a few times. For the CDR3, the DNA is TGTGCCAGCAGCTTATTCCGGGGGCGATTAGGGTCCACTGAAGCTTTCTTT. It translates to CASSLFRGRLGSTEAFF. The rearrangement joins TRBV7-2 to TRBJ1-1, with a weak D call TRBD1 (6 bases). Germline V gives CDR1 SGHTA, CDR2 FQGNSA. Trimming pared 2 bases from V and 4 bases from J, leaving 20 bases between. The CDR3 covers 17 residues.

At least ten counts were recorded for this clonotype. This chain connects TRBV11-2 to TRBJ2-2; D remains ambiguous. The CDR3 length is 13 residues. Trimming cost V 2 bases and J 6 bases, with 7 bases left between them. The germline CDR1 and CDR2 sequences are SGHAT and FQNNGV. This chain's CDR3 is CASSLFSSGELFF. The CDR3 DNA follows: TGTGCCAGCAGCTTATTTAGTTCCGGGGAGCTGTTTTTT. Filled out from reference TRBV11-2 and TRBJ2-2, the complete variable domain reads EAGVAQSPRYKIIEKRQSVAFWCNPISGHATLYWYQQILGQGPKLLIQFQNNGVVDDSQLPKDRFSAERLKGVDSTLKIQPAKLEDSAVYLCASSLFSSGELFFGEGSRLTVL.

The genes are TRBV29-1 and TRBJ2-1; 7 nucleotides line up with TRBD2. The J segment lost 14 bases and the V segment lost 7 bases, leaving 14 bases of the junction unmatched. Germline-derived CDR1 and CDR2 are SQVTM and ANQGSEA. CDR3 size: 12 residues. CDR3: CSAKLDWREKFF. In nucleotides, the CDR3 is TGCAGCGCCAAACTCGATTGGCGGGAGAAGTTCTTC.

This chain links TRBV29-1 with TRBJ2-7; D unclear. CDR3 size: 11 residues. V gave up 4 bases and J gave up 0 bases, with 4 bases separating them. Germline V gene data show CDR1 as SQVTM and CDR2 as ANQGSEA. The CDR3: CSVGTSYEQYF. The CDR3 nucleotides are TGCAGCGTTGGGACCTCCTACGAGCAGTACTTC.

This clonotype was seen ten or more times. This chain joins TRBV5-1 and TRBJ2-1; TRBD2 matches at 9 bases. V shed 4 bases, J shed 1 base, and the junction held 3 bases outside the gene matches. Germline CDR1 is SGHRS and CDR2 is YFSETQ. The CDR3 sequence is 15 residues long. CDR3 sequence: CASSGLAGSYNEQFF. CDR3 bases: TGCGCCAGCAGCGGGCTAGCGGGATCCTACAATGAGCAGTTCTTC.

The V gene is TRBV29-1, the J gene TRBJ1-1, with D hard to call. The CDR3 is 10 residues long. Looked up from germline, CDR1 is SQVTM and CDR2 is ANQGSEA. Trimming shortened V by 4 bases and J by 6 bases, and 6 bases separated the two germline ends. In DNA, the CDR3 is TGCAGCGTTGTTAGGGCTGAAGCTTTCTTT. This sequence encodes CSVVRAEAFF.

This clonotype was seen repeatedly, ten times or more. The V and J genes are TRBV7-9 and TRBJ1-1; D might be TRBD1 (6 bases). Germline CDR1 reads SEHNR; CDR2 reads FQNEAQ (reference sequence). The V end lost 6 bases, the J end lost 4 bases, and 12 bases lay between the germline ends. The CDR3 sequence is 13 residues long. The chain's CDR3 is CASRRGASTEAFF. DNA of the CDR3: TGTGCCAGCAGGAGGGGGGCGAGCACTGAAGCTTTCTTT. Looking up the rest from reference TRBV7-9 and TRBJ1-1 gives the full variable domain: DTGVSQNPRHKITKRGQNVTFRCDPISEHNRLYWYRQTLGQGPEFLTYFQNEAQLEKSRLLSDRFSAERPKGSFSTLEIQRTEQGDSAMYLCASRRGASTEAFFGQGTRLTVV.

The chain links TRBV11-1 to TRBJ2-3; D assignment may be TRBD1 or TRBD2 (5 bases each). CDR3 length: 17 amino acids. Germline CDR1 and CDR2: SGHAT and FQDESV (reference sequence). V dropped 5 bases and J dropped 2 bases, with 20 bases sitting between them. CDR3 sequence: CASSGIGALTHTDTQYF. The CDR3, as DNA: TGTGCCAGCAGCGGGATCGGGGCCCTCACTCACACAGATACGCAGTATTTT.

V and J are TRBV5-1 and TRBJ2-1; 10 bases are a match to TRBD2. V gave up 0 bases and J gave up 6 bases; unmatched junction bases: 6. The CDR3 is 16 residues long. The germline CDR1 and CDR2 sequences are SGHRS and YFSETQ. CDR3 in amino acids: CASSLEIAGGRNEQFF. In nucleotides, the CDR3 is TGCGCCAGCAGCTTGGAGATAGCGGGGGGACGCAATGAGCAGTTCTTC.

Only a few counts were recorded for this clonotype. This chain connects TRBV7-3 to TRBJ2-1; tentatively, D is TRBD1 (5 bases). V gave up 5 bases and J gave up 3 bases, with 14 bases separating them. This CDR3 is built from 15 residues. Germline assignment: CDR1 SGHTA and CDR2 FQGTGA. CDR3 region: CASSIDSLGYNEQFF. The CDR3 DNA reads TGTGCCAGCAGCATAGACAGTCTGGGCTACAATGAGCAGTTCTTC.

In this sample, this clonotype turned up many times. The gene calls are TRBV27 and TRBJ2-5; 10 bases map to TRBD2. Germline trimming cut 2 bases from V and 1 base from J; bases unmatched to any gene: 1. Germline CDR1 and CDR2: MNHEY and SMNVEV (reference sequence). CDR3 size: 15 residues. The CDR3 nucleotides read TGTGCCAGCAGTTTAGGACTAGCGGCCCAAGAGACCCAGTACTTC. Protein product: CASSLGLAAQETQYF.

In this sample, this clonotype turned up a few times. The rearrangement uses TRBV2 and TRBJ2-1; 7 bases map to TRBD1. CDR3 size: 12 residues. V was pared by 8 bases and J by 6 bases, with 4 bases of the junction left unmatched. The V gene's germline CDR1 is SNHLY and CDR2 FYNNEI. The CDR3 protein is CASLGTVNEQFF. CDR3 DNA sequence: TGTGCCAGCCTAGGGACAGTCAATGAGCAGTTCTTC.